The 15 T cell receptor beta chains listed next were all sequenced from one sample in a study of OX40 agonist ivuxolimab in advanced cancers. TCRdb's table, derived via immunoSEQ multiplex PCR, lists solely in-frame clones and lacks some. The table includes around 72,000 clones, 70% to 90% detected once. The sample consisted of CD4+ or CD8+ T cells sorted from blood, taken in a trial of the OX40 agonist ivuxolimab. These receptors all come from an adult with an advanced solid tumor such as melanoma, head and neck, liver or kidney cancer.

The rearrangement joins TRBV11-2 to TRBJ1-3, with 7 bases matching TRBD1. Germline CDR1 and CDR2: SGHAT and FQNNGV. The ends lost 5 bases at V and 3 bases at J; junction bases unmatched: 4. The length of the CDR3 is 14 residues. CDR3 protein: CASSRDRDGNTIYF. The CDR3 DNA reads TGTGCCAGCAGCCGAGACAGGGATGGAAACACCATATATTTT.

The chain has TRBV5-4 and TRBJ2-5; 7 bases match TRBD1. The assigned J gene may be wrong: the sequence end matches TRBJ2-7 better. CDR3 size: 17 residues. Germline CDR1 is SGHNT and CDR2 is YYREEE (reference sequence). The CDR3 DNA reads as TGTGCCAGCAGCTTGGTAGCCCCTTCAAGACAGGGCGGCGAGCAGTACTTC. This sequence encodes CASSLVAPSRQGGEQYF.

V gene TRBV6-1 combines with J gene TRBJ2-3; 7 bases agree with TRBD2. The CDR3 spans 14 residues. J lost 2 bases, V lost 6 bases, and 5 bases had no gene match. Germline CDR1 reads MNHNS; CDR2 reads SASEGT. CDR3 loop: CASRRAGYTDTQYF. The CDR3 DNA is TGTGCCAGCAGGCGAGCGGGGTACACAGATACGCAGTATTTT.

On this clone itself: Other DNA sequences in the same sample also yield this CDR3. The rearrangement joins TRBV7-9 to TRBJ1-5, with D possibly TRBD1 on 6 matching bases. The ends were cut back, 1 base at V and 7 bases at J, with 14 bases in the middle. The CDR3 spans 15 residues. The V gene's germline CDR1 is SEHNR and CDR2 FQNEAQ (reference sequence). CDR3 sequence (DNA): TGTGCCAGCAGCTTAGGAGGGGGGGCGGGGCAGCCCCAGCATTTT. It is translated as CASSLGGGAGQPQHF.

The V and J genes are TRBV5-1 and TRBJ2-5; D might be TRBD1 (6 bases). Trimming took off 5 bases at V and 2 bases at J, with 10 bases between the two ends. Germline V gene sequence: CDR1 SGHRS, CDR2 YFSETQ. The CDR3 sequence is 13 residues long. CDR3 protein: CASRGQPQETQYF. The CDR3 DNA is TGCGCCAGCAGAGGACAGCCTCAAGAGACCCAGTACTTC.

The genes are TRBV2 and TRBJ1-3; the D is unclear. This CDR3 has 13 residues. Germline V CDR1 and CDR2: SNHLY, FYNNEI. Trimming took off 5 bases at V and 2 bases at J, with 7 bases between the two ends. CDR3 DNA sequence: TGTGCCAGCAGTTATGGGACTGGAAACACCATATATTTT. This codes for CASSYGTGNTIYF.

The chain couples TRBV7-3 to TRBJ2-5, with TRBD2 matching over 10 bases. CDR1 and CDR2 from the germline V gene are SGHTA and FQGTGA. The CDR3 sequence is 14 residues long. The trim removed 5 bases at V and 2 bases at J, leaving 2 bases unmatched. The CDR3 DNA follows: TGTGCCAGCAGCACGACTAGCGGGCAAGAGACCCAGTACTTC. Protein product: CASSTTSGQETQYF. Full variable domain (outside the CDR3, taken from reference TRBV7-3 and TRBJ2-5): GAGVSQTPSNKVTEKGKYVELRCDPISGHTALYWYRQSLGQGPEFLIYFQGTGAADDSGLPNDRFFAVRPEGSVSTLKIQRTERGDSAVYLCASSTTSGQETQYFGPGTRLLVL.

V and J are TRBV25-1 and TRBJ2-7; 10 bases are a match to TRBD1. This CDR3 region has 15 residues. V trimming: 2 bases; J trimming: 3 bases; junction bases outside the gene matches: 4. CDR1 and CDR2 from the germline V gene are MGHDK and SYGVNS. Here the CDR3 DNA reads TGTGCCAGCAGTGAACCGGGACAGGGGCACTACGAGCAGTACTTC. Translating it yields CASSEPGQGHYEQYF.

The chain combines TRBV5-4 with TRBJ1-5; 8 bases agree with TRBD1. The CDR3 runs 15 residues. Germline loops: CDR1 SGHNT, CDR2 YYREEE (reference sequence). V lost 0 bases, J lost 5 bases, and 4 bases stayed unmatched. CDR3 bases: TGTGCCAGCAGCTTGGGGGGACAGGTCGATCAGCCCCAGCATTTT. It codes for CASSLGGQVDQPQHF.

This chain connects TRBV6-5 to TRBJ2-7; 8 bases align to TRBD2. With V trimmed by 4 bases and J by 1 base, 6 bases remained unmatched. Germline V gene data show CDR1 as MNHEY and CDR2 as SVGAGI. CDR3 length: 15 amino acids. The CDR3 bases are TGTGCCAGCAGTTCGAAAGCGGGGGAGTCCTACGAGCAGTACTTC. Translating it yields CASSSKAGESYEQYF.

This clone occurred once. The chain couples TRBV30 to TRBJ2-7; 7 bases align to TRBD2. The germline V gene has CDR1 GTSNPN and CDR2 SVGIG (reference sequence). V lost 0 bases to trimming and J lost 6 bases; unmatched junction nucleotides: 11. This CDR3 is 15 amino acids long. In DNA form, the CDR3 reads TGTGCCTGGAGTGTACTAAGGGGCGGGAGAAGCGAGCAGTACTTC. Its translation: CAWSVLRGGRSEQYF.

The V gene is TRBV18, the J gene TRBJ2-1; 12 bases align to TRBD2. V was clipped by 4 bases and J by 7 bases; unmatched bases: 11. There are 17 residues in the CDR3. The germline gives CDR1 KGHSH, CDR2 LQKENI. The CDR3 bases are TGTGCCAGCTCACGCCCTCTAACTAGCGGGGGGCTGAATGAGCAGTTCTTC. Amino acid sequence: CASSRPLTSGGLNEQFF.

The chain carries TRBV6-5 and TRBJ1-4; D ambiguous. The CDR3 is made up of 14 amino acids. From germline, CDR1 is MNHEY and CDR2 SVGAGI. Trimming shortened V by 5 bases and J by 4 bases, and 11 bases separated the two germline ends. CDR3 bases: TGTGCCAGCAGTGGGCTGGCGGGTAATGAAAAACTGTTTTTT. Its protein is CASSGLAGNEKLFF.

This chain uses TRBV29-1 with TRBJ2-1; 9 bases map to TRBD2. Germline CDR1 SQVTM, CDR2 ANQGSEA. The CDR3 is 14 amino acids. V shed 7 bases, J shed 4 bases, and the junction held 8 bases outside the gene matches. This CDR3 reads CSAGAGGYYNEQFF. Written as DNA, the CDR3 is TGCAGCGCTGGAGCGGGAGGCTATTACAATGAGCAGTTCTTC.

CDR3: CASSLAPWGNAQAFF. The CDR3 DNA reads as TGTGCCAGCAGCTTGGCACCGTGGGGCAACGCTCAAGCTTTCTTT. This chain uses TRBV5-6 with TRBJ1-1, with D possibly TRBD1 on 5 matching bases. CDR3 length equals 15 residues. In germline, CDR1 is SGHDT, CDR2 YYEEEE. V gave up 0 bases and J gave up 9 bases, with 18 bases separating them.